These T cell receptor beta chains were read from a single sample in a study of OX40 agonist ivuxolimab in advanced cancers. Assay used: immunoSEQ multiplex PCR; TCRdb lists only in-frame clones, some missing. The sample carries under 90,000 clones, just under 95% recorded once. Sequenced material: CD4+ or CD8+ T cells sorted from blood, taken in a trial of the OX40 agonist ivuxolimab. The receptors come from an adult with an advanced solid tumor such as melanoma, head and neck, liver or kidney cancer. CDR3s include the opening cysteine and the closing phenylalanine or tryptophan. A D gene is named only where the DNA matches it firmly.

j_gene | v_gene | d_gene | CDR3nt | CDR3aa
TRBJ2-3 | TRBV5-1 | . | TGCGCCAGCAGCTTGGGTCGTAACGGTTTCACAGATACGCAGTATTTT | CASSLGRNGFTDTQYF
TRBJ2-1 | TRBV19 | . | TGTGCCAGTATGCTTGGGGCGGGCTACAATGAGCAGTTCTTC | CASMLGAGYNEQFF
TRBJ1-4 | TRBV7-2 | . | TGTGCCAGCAGCTGGAGAGACTCCGAAAAACTGTTTTTT | CASSWRDSEKLFF
TRBJ2-3 | TRBV5-4 | . | TGTGCCAGCAGCTCAAGACAGGAGAGCACAGATACGCAGTATTTT | CASSSRQESTDTQYF
TRBJ2-3 | TRBV5-1 | TRBD2 | TGCGCCAGCAGCTTATTTAGCGGGGGCGCCACAGATACGCAGTATTTT | CASSLFSGGATDTQYF
TRBJ2-5 | TRBV11-2 | TRBD1 | TGTGCCAGCAGCCCGGAAGCCGGGACAGGGGGGAAAGAGACCCAGTACTTC | CASSPEAGTGGKETQYF
TRBJ2-3 | TRBV5-1 | TRBD2 | TGCGCCAGCAGCTCCACGGGGGCTAGCGGGAGTTGGTCAGATACGCAGTATTTT | CASSSTGASGSWSDTQYF
TRBJ1-3 | TRBV2 | . | TGTGCCGGCCGTGGGACTGGAAACACCATATATTTT | CAGRGTGNTIYF
TRBJ2-2 | TRBV10-3 | . | TGTGCCACCGGGACCTCCCCCAATCTAGGGGTTCCCGGGGAGCTGTTTTTT | CATGTSPNLGVPGELFF
TRBJ2-7 | TRBV7-9 | . | TGTGCCAGCAGCTTAGGATCCAGAAACACCTACGAGCAGTACTTC | CASSLGSRNTYEQYF
TRBJ2-7 | TRBV5-1 | . | TGCGCCAGCAGCTTGGGCCAGTACTACGAGCAGTACTTC | CASSLGQYYEQYF
TRBJ1-4 | TRBV6-6 | . | TGTGCCAGCACCGAGGGGGTCACTAATGAAAAACTGTTTTTT | CASTEGVTNEKLFF
TRBJ1-1 | TRBV5-1 | . | TGCGCCAGCAGCGCCGAGGGACAAGGTTTCTCTGAAGCTTTCTTT | CASSAEGQGFSEAFF
TRBJ2-2 | TRBV30 | . | TGTGCCTGGAGTGTACTAGTCGAGGCCGCCGGGGAGCTGTTTTTT | CAWSVLVEAAGELFF
TRBJ2-2 | TRBV30 | . | TGTGCCGGGGGGGGAGGGGGGAACACCGGGGAGCTGTTTTTT | CAGGGGGNTGELFF
TRBJ2-1 | TRBV2 | . | TGTGCCAGCAGTGAAGCGCGTTTTACAGGCTGGGACAATGAGCAGTTCTTC | CASSEARFTGWDNEQFF